The 4 T cell receptor beta chains given below trace back to one sample, sequenced in a study of blood T cell repertoires in COVID-19 (dated by TCRdb to the early 2020s). The library was prepared using the immunoSEQ multiplex PCR assay. In its TCRdb copy, this immuneACCESS table keeps in-frame sequences only and misses some clones. Where compared with another copy, unresolved V genes explain less than half of these, and the others have no known cause. The sample has about 190,000 clones on record, 80% to 95% of them singletons. The top ten hold 0.45% to 0.65% of the sample. What was sequenced was peripheral blood. The receptor source for this set is a man aged 50 to 59 with acute or convalescent COVID-19.

This clone was recorded once. V usage is TRBV18 and J usage is TRBJ2-7; D is perhaps TRBD1 (7 bases). The CDR3 has 14 residues. V was clipped by 6 bases and J by 3 bases, with 15 bases between them. CDR1 is KGHSH and CDR2 is LQKENI in the germline V gene. CDR3 loop: CASSERQGGYEQYF. As DNA, the CDR3 is TGTGCCAGCTCGGAGAGACAGGGAGGCTACGAGCAGTACTTC.

This chain uses TRBV20-1 with TRBJ1-3; D is possibly TRBD1 (6 bases). Germline V gives CDR1 DFQATT, CDR2 SNEGSKA (reference sequence). The V and J ends lost 5 bases and 0 bases respectively, with 17 bases between them. The CDR3 has 16 amino acids. The CDR3 spells CSACVPVGASGNTIYF. The CDR3 coding sequence is TGCAGTGCTTGTGTCCCTGTGGGGGCCTCTGGAAACACCATATATTTT.

The chain combines TRBV4-1 with TRBJ1-1, with 8 positions matching TRBD1. The CDR3 has 15 amino acids. The junction had 6 bases not matched to a gene; V was cut back by 4 bases and J by 2 bases. The germline CDR1 and CDR2 sequences are MGHRA and YSYEKL. CDR3 sequence: CASSPGQAVNTEAFF. In DNA form, the CDR3 reads TGCGCCAGCAGCCCGGGACAGGCGGTTAACACTGAAGCTTTCTTT.

The gene calls are TRBV27 and TRBJ1-1; weak D call: TRBD1 (6 bases). The CDR3 has 17 residues. Trimming removed 8 bases from V and 2 bases from J, with 24 bases in between. Germline V lookup: CDR1 MNHEY, CDR2 SMNVEV (reference sequence). The CDR3 nucleotides read TGTGCCAGCCGAAGCAGGGGAGCCGGGTACACAAACACTGAAGCTTTCTTT. Translation: CASRSRGAGYTNTEAFF.